This entry lists 20 T cell receptor beta chains sequenced from one sample in a study of control samples from healthy donors and cancer patients. TCRdb's table, derived via immunoSEQ multiplex PCR, lists solely in-frame clones and lacks some. The sample records 65,000 to 80,000 clones, about 89% being singletons. The sequenced sample was PBMCs. These receptors came from a woman aged 45-65 years with colorectal cancer.

The J gene is TRBJ2-7, the V gene TRBV3-1 (or the pseudogene TRBV3-2), with D hard to call. The CDR3 covers 13 residues. The germline V and J ends were trimmed by 10 bases and 2 bases, with 15 bases remaining between them. In germline, CDR1 is LGHDT, CDR2 YNNKEL (reference sequence). The CDR3: CAIMPDAPYEQYV. Written as DNA, the CDR3 is TGTGCCATCATGCCGGACGCACCCTACGAGCAGTACGTC.

The chain combines TRBV7-2 with TRBJ2-1, with 10 bases aligning to TRBD2. Germline V gene data show CDR1 as SGHTA and CDR2 as FQGNSA. V trimming: 4 bases; J trimming: 8 bases; junction bases outside the gene matches: 8. CDR3 length: 15 residues. The CDR3, as DNA: TGTGCCAGCAGCTCGCTAAAGCGGGGGGGCGATGAGCAGTTCTTC. This codes for CASSSLKRGGDEQFF.

The chain recombines TRBV19 with TRBJ2-6; 9 bases agree with TRBD1. The CDR3 spans 15 residues. Germline CDR1 reads LNHDA; CDR2 reads SQIVND (reference sequence). V shed 5 bases, J shed 8 bases, and the junction held 7 bases outside the gene matches. The DNA of the CDR3 is TGTGCCAGTAGTCCAGGACAGGGGAGTTCCAACGTCCTGACTTTC. Amino acids: CASSPGQGSSNVLTF. The entire variable domain, with the rest obtained from reference TRBV19 and TRBJ2-6, is as follows: DGGITQSPKYLFRKEGQNVTLSCEQNLNHDAMYWYRQDPGQGLRLIYYSQIVNDFQKGDIAEGYSVSREKKESFPLTVTSAQKNPTAFYLCASSPGQGSSNVLTFGAGSRLTVL.

V and J are TRBV19 and TRBJ1-6, with TRBD1 identical over 8 bases. Losses at the gene ends were 4 bases for V and 7 bases for J; bases not matched to a gene: 6. Germline assignment: CDR1 LNHDA and CDR2 SQIVND (reference sequence). This CDR3 spans 15 amino acids. CDR3 DNA: TGTGCCAGTAGTAACCGGGACAGGACGAATTCACCCCTCCACTTT. Protein sequence: CASSNRDRTNSPLHF.

J is TRBJ2-1 and V is TRBV27, with D unresolved. From germline, CDR1 is MNHEY and CDR2 SMNVEV (reference sequence). The CDR3 contains 13 residues. Trimming pared 5 bases from V and 8 bases from J, leaving 13 bases between. The chain's CDR3 is CASSGYGWDEQFF. The CDR3 bases are TGTGCCAGCAGTGGCTATGGATGGGATGAGCAGTTCTTC.

This chain links TRBV2 with TRBJ1-6; tentatively, D is TRBD1 (5 bases). V lost 2 bases, J lost 8 bases, and 25 bases lay in between. The CDR3 extends over 19 amino acids. Germline V gives CDR1 SNHLY, CDR2 FYNNEI. CDR3 sequence (DNA): TGTGCCAGCAGTGAATTGGGGATTCGGGACCCTAGACCCCATTCACCCCTCCACTTT. This translates into CASSELGIRDPRPHSPLHF. Full variable domain (rest looked up from reference TRBV2 and TRBJ1-6): EPEVTQTPSHQVTQMGQEVILRCVPISNHLYFYWYRQILGQKVEFLVSFYNNEISEKSEIFDDQFSVERPDGSNFTLKIRSTKLEDSAMYFCASSELGIRDPRPHSPLHFGNGTRLTVT.

This chain joins TRBV5-1 and TRBJ2-3, with a possible D match to TRBD1 (7 bases). The length of the CDR3 is 15 residues. Germline V lookup: CDR1 SGHRS, CDR2 YFSETQ. V was trimmed by 4 bases and J by 2 bases, leaving 14 bases between them. The CDR3 DNA reads as TGCGCCAGCAGCCCGGGGGACAGACCCACAGATACGCAGTATTTT. Encoded protein: CASSPGDRPTDTQYF.

The chain has TRBV5-4 and TRBJ2-7; D is uncertain. Trimming removed 4 bases from V and 4 bases from J, with 9 bases in between. CDR3 length: 12 amino acids. Germline CDR1 SGHNT, CDR2 YYREEE (reference sequence). CDR3 DNA: TGTGCCAGCAGCCTAGACGGATACGAGCAGTACGTC. Translating gives CASSLDGYEQYV.

The chain links TRBV14 to TRBJ1-6; 10 nucleotides align to TRBD1. CDR3 length equals 14 residues. Germline V gene sequence: CDR1 SGHDN, CDR2 FVKESK. J lost 11 bases, V lost 4 bases, and 5 bases had no gene match. CDR3 protein: CASSPGQGNPPLHF. In DNA, the CDR3 is TGTGCCAGCAGCCCGGGACAGGGGAATCCACCCCTCCACTTT.

This chain joins TRBV18 and TRBJ2-3, with D perhaps given as TRBD1 or TRBD2 (6 bases each). Trimming stripped 0 bases from V and 3 bases from J, with 10 bases between. Per germline, CDR1 KGHSH and CDR2 LQKENI. The CDR3 has 15 residues. In DNA form, the CDR3 reads TGTGCCAGCTCACCACCCGGGGGCGGGACAGATACGCAGTATTTT. Its protein product is CASSPPGGGTDTQYF.

This clone has just one count. The CDR3 DNA sequence: TGCGCCAGCAGCTTGGGGCAGGGGGTAGTAAGCACTGAAGCTTTCTTT. Its translation is CASSLGQGVVSTEAFF. The chain combines TRBV5-1 with TRBJ1-1; 7 nucleotides line up with TRBD1. Germline CDR1 and CDR2: SGHRS and YFSETQ. The CDR3 length is 16 residues. Trimming cost V 0 bases and J 4 bases; bases outside gene matches: 9.

This clone has just a few counts. This chain joins TRBV2 and TRBJ1-5; maybe TRBD1 (5 bases). V lost 3 bases, J lost 9 bases, and 6 bases lay in between. Germline lookup yields CDR1 SNHLY and CDR2 FYNNEI. CDR3 length equals 11 residues. The CDR3 here is CASSEQGPQHF. CDR3 DNA sequence: TGTGCCAGCAGTGAGCAGGGGCCCCAGCATTTT.

This chain connects TRBV4-1 to TRBJ1-4, with D unclear. This CDR3 spans 15 amino acids. Germline V gene data show CDR1 as MGHRA and CDR2 as YSYEKL. Trimming cost V 1 base and J 8 bases, with 14 bases left between them. CDR3 sequence (DNA): TGCGCCAGCAGCCAAGTTACTATAGTTAGGGAAAAACTGTTTTTT. It specifies CASSQVTIVREKLFF.

V is TRBV19 and J is TRBJ2-4, with 9 bases matching TRBD2. V lost 3 bases and J lost 7; bases outside the gene matches: 13. The CDR3 contains 17 residues. From germline, CDR1 is LNHDA and CDR2 SQIVND (reference sequence). CDR3 coding DNA: TGTGCCAGTAGTATTACCTTTGAGCGGGGGGCGGTGAACATTCAGTACTTC. The encoded protein is CASSITFERGAVNIQYF.

V is TRBV5-6 and J is TRBJ1-2; 7 nucleotides match TRBD1. The CDR3 has 14 residues. CDR1 and CDR2 from the germline V gene are SGHDT and YYEEEE. Losses at the gene ends were 0 bases for V and 4 bases for J; bases not matched to a gene: 3. The CDR3 nucleotides are TGTGCCAGCAGCTTGGGACAGGGCGTCTATGGCTACACCTTC. Translating gives CASSLGQGVYGYTF.

The chain couples TRBV7-2 to TRBJ2-5, with D possibly TRBD2 on 5 matching bases. Germline values: CDR1 SGHTA, CDR2 FQGNSA. V dropped 4 bases and J dropped 7 bases, with 19 bases sitting between them. The CDR3 is made up of 15 amino acids. This CDR3 is CASSSEPGPGMTQYF. In DNA form, the CDR3 reads TGTGCCAGCAGCTCGGAACCCGGTCCCGGGATGACCCAGTACTTC.

The V call is TRBV4-3, the J call TRBJ1-3; D is unclear. The germline V gene encodes CDR1 LGHNA and CDR2 YSLEER. This CDR3 region has 16 residues. V lost 1 base, J lost 0 bases, and 10 bases lay in between. The CDR3 DNA sequence: TGCGCCAGCAGCCAAGCGTTTGACATCTCTGGAAACACCATATATTTT. Protein product: CASSQAFDISGNTIYF.

This clone was observed a handful of times. V and J are TRBV28 and TRBJ1-2, with 10 bases that match TRBD1. V lost 1 base, J lost 8 bases, and 10 bases stayed unmatched. This CDR3 comprises 16 residues. Germline V gives CDR1 MDHEN, CDR2 SYDVKM. The CDR3 DNA is TGTGCCAGCAGTTTATCCGGGACAGGGGTGGGGGACGGCTACACCTTC. This sequence encodes CASSLSGTGVGDGYTF.

The J gene is TRBJ2-1, the V gene TRBV7-3, with TRBD2 matching 11 bases. V lost 5 bases and J lost 4; bases outside the gene matches: 13. The CDR3 is made up of 18 amino acids. Germline loops: CDR1 SGHTA, CDR2 FQGTGA. The CDR3 loop reads CASSRDLTSGEYYNEQFF. Written as DNA, the CDR3 is TGTGCCAGCAGCCGAGACTTGACTAGCGGGGAATATTACAATGAGCAGTTCTTC.

The rearrangement uses TRBV6-5 and TRBJ1-2; no clear D gene. Per germline, CDR1 MNHEY and CDR2 SVGAGI. Deletions cut 3 bases from V and 1 base from J, with 9 bases between. CDR3 size: 14 residues. This CDR3 is CASSYRMVNYGYTF. The CDR3 nucleotides read TGTGCCAGCAGTTATAGAATGGTTAACTATGGCTACACCTTC.